What follows is one TCR beta chain and its context. Sequenced by immunoSEQ multiplex PCR; TCRdb stores in-frame clones only, minus some. Here the sample spans 95,000 to 100,000 clones, around 90% being singletons. The CDR3 totals 13 residues. CDR1 is SGHTA, CDR2 FQGNSA, per germline. V trimming: 3 bases; J trimming: 5 bases; junction bases outside the gene matches: 3. The data derive from a study of T cell changes during pregnancy in multiple sclerosis. The rearrangement joins TRBV7-2 to TRBJ2-5, with TRBD2 matching over 7 bases. Source: peripheral blood, taken in the second trimester of pregnancy. The sequence derives from a female donor with multiple sclerosis, enrolled in a pregnancy study. CDR3 in amino acids: CASSFGGSETQYF. The CDR3 nucleotides are TGTGCCAGCAGCTTCGGCGGGAGTGAGACCCAGTACTTC.